This TCR beta chain was observed in a study of beta chain features in type 1 diabetes. The overall study: Comparable age, gender and cell yields were observed in patients relative to healthy donors. Study conclusions and caveats: A moderate, significant TCRB CDR3 shortening appeared in type 1 diabetes across four CD4+ subsets.

This clone was seen a few times. The antigen is undetermined. This CDR3 is also generated by other DNA sequences in the sample. The investigators reverse transcribed all of the isolated RNA, so they sequenced expressed TCRB transcripts. Clones were read by immunoSEQ multiplex PCR, and TCRdb kept only the in-frame ones, dropping some. The sample holds some 640,000 clones; more than 12% are singletons and the top ten take approximately 0.043%. The CDR3 totals 15 residues. The germline V and J ends were trimmed by 0 bases and 0 bases, with 8 bases remaining between them. Germline values: CDR1 SGDLS, CDR2 YYNGEE.

The TCR was taken from a man younger than 30 with type 1 diabetes. What was sequenced was naive CD4+ T cells from blood. V is TRBV9 and J is TRBJ2-3, with a tentative D call TRBD2 (6 bases). CDR3: CASSVAAGSTDTQYF. The CDR3 region has the DNA TGTGCCAGCAGCGTAGCGGCGGGAAGCACAGATACGCAGTATTTT.